This TCR beta chain comes out of a study of lymphopenia after photon versus proton radiotherapy. Overall study findings and caveats: Post-nadir diversity loss with photons came from oligoclonal expansion, particularly CD8+ Temra cells.

Sequenced by immunoSEQ multiplex PCR; TCRdb stores in-frame clones only, minus some. Of tens of thousands of clones detected, approximately 86% appear once; the ten largest clones hold 9.5% to 15%. With regard to this clone: Its antigen is still unknown.

V lost 8 bases to trimming and J lost 4 bases, with 14 bases between them. Germline V gene data show CDR1 as SEHNR and CDR2 as FQNEAQ (reference sequence). The CDR3 runs to 13 residues. The source material was peripheral blood, sampled from a patient treated with proton-based radiotherapy. The sequence was collected from an elderly man with esophageal cancer. J is TRBJ1-1 and V is TRBV7-9; D remains unclear. The CDR3 is CASLGEVGTEAFF. For the CDR3, the DNA is TGTGCCAGCTTGGGCGAGGTGGGCACTGAAGCTTTCTTT.